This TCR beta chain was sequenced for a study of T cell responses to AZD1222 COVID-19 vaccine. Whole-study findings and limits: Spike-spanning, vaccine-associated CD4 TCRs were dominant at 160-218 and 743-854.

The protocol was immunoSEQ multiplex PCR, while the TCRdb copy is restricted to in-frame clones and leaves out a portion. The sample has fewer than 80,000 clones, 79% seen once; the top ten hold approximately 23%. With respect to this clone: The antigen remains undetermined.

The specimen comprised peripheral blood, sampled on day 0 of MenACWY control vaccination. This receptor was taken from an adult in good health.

CDR3: CASSLRTGWGGAFF. The CDR3 DNA sequence: TGTGCCAGCAGCCTGCGGACAGGGTGGGGAGGGGCTTTCTTT. J is TRBJ1-1 and V is TRBV3-1 (or the pseudogene TRBV3-2); TRBD1 matches 8 bases. Germline V gene data show CDR1 as LGHDT and CDR2 as YNNKEL (reference sequence). The CDR3 has 14 residues. J lost 11 bases, V lost 4 bases, and 12 bases had no gene match.